The clone carrying this TCR beta chain was seen only a few times. The antigen remains unidentified. After removal of 5 bases from V and 2 bases from J, the junction contained 0 bases not matched to a gene. The germline V gene has CDR1 SNHLY and CDR2 FYNNEI. This CDR3 is built from 13 residues. The isolated RNA, all of it, was reverse transcribed, so expressed TCRB transcripts were what got sequenced. The assay was immunoSEQ multiplex PCR, and TCRdb's table has in-frame clones only and misses some. The data show around 130,000 clones, roughly 10% seen once. The data belong to a study of beta chain features in type 1 diabetes. Regarding the study as a whole: Equally in patients and controls, shorter templates might have been favored by PCR. Sampled from patients, naive, central memory and Treg TCRB repertoires appeared more similar than those sampled from healthy donors. TCRB CDR3s from Type 1 diabetes patients were moderately but significantly shorter in all four CD4+ subsets.

It was via CD45RO/CCR7/CD25/CD127/CD95/CD27 that CD4+ naive, central memory, regulatory and stem cell-like memory cells were sorted. The chain recombines TRBV2 with TRBJ1-5, with 7 bases identical to TRBD1. The source of this sequence is a young man with type 1 diabetes. The specimen was central memory CD4+ T cells from blood. The CDR3 DNA follows: TGTGCCAGCAGTACAGGGGGCAATCAGCCCCAGCATTTT. It codes for CASSTGGNQPQHF. The full variable domain, its missing parts supplied by reference TRBV2 and TRBJ1-5, is EPEVTQTPSHQVTQMGQEVILRCVPISNHLYFYWYRQILGQKVEFLVSFYNNEISEKSEIFDDQFSVERPDGSNFTLKIRSTKLEDSAMYFCASSTGGNQPQHFGDGTRLSIL.